Sequencing of this T cell receptor beta chain was carried out in a study of blood T cell repertoires in COVID-19. Authors' methods: Amplification with reference gene primers provided the estimates of nucleated cell counts. The assay was immunoSEQ multiplex PCR, and TCRdb's table has in-frame clones only and misses some. From that table come the V and J calls and clone size; the DNA was used to work out D and trimming. Here the sample spans about 200,000 clones, roughly 80% being singletons. The source is a woman aged 80 or over with acute or convalescent COVID-19. The specimen sequenced was peripheral blood.

The CDR3 reads CATSDHDRGVNTGELFF. The CDR3 DNA reads as TGTGCCACCAGTGACCATGACAGGGGGGTGAACACCGGGGAGCTGTTTTTT. The J gene is TRBJ2-2, the V gene TRBV24-1; 9 bases line up with TRBD1. The CDR3 has 17 residues. Per the germline V gene, CDR1 is KGHDR and CDR2 is SFDVKD. V gave up 4 bases and J gave up 1 base; unmatched junction bases: 6.